A single sample is the source of the 2 T cell receptor beta chains below, sequenced in a study of Ad26.COV2.S vaccination and SARS-CoV-2 variants. Treatment denoted: 15 to 20 received Ad26.COV2.S at low or high dose, single or two shots; 5 received placebo; per-sample allocation not given. Sampling was done on day 63 after the first vaccine or placebo injection. The protocol was immunoSEQ multiplex PCR, while the TCRdb copy is restricted to in-frame clones and leaves out a portion. The sample lists roughly 500,000 clones; about 91% were seen once. The sample consisted of peripheral blood, taken in a trial of Ad26.COV2.S vaccine versus placebo. These receptors were obtained from a person between 18 and 60 years old who received the Ad26.COV2.S COVID-19 vaccine or a placebo.

The rearrangement links TRBV25-1 to TRBJ1-2, with a weak D call TRBD1 (6 bases). With 6 bases removed from V and 0 bases from J, the gap between germline ends came to 14 bases. Per the germline V gene, CDR1 is MGHDK and CDR2 is SYGVNS. This CDR3 spans 15 amino acids. CDR3 loop: CASRKQGAANYGYTF. The CDR3 DNA reads TGTGCCAGCAGGAAACAGGGAGCTGCTAACTATGGCTACACCTTC.

V and J are TRBV18 and TRBJ1-3; no clear D gene. The CDR3 contains 16 residues. Germline V gene lookup returns CDR1 KGHSH and CDR2 LQKENI. V lost 6 bases to trimming and J lost 7 bases, with 22 bases between them. The chain's CDR3 is CASSYQEGSTRNTIYF. CDR3 sequence (DNA): TGTGCCAGCTCTTACCAGGAGGGCAGTACTAGGAACACCATATATTTT.